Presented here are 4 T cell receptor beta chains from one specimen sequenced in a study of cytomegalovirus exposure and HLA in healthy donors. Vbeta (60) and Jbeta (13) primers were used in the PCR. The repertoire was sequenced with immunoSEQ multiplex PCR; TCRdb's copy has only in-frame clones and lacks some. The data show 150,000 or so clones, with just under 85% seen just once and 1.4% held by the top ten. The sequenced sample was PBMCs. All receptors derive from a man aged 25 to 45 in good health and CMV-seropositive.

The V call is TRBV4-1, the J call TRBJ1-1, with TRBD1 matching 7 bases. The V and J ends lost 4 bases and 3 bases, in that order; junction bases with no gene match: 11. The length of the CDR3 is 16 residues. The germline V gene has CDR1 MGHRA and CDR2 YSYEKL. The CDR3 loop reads CASSPTTGTAYTEAFF. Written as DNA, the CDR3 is TGCGCCAGCAGCCCGACTACCGGGACAGCTTACACTGAAGCTTTCTTT.

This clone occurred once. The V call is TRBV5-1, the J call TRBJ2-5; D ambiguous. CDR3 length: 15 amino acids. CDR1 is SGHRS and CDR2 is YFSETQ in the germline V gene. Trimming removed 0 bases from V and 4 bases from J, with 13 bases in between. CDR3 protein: CASSLGLVIGETQYF. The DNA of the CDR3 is TGCGCCAGCAGCTTGGGACTGGTGATAGGAGAGACCCAGTACTTC.

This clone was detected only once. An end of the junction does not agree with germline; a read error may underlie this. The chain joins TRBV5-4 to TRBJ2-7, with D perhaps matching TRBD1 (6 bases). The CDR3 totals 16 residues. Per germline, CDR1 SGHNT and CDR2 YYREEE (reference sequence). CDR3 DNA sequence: TGCGCCAGCAGCCAAGTAGCCGGGACACTTCCCTACGAGCAGTACTTC. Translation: CASSQVAGTLPYEQYF.

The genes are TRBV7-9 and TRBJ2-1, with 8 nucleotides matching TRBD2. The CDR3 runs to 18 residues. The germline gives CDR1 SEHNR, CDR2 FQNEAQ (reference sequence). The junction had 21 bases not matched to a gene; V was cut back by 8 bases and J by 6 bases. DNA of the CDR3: TGTGCCAGCCTATACGGGGCAGGAGGCGGGGGGCCTATCAATGAGCAGTTCTTC. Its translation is CASLYGAGGGGPINEQFF.